Below are 32 T cell receptor beta chains sequenced from a single sample in a study of regulatory T cells in long-lasting Graves disease (dated by TCRdb to the early 2020s). The sample's time point, from its label and the paper: persistent/refractory GD, antithyroid drugs over 5 years with positive TRAb. RNA was extracted from PBMCs in TRIzol for both TCR sequencing and RNA sequencing. Libraries were built with multiplex PCR. The sequencer listed for this sample is Illumina HiSeq 4000. To build TCR beta libraries, CDR3 regions were amplified by Arm-PCR using iRepertoire HTBI primers. TCRdb reanalyzed the raw reads on its own, using fastp at Q25 for trimming and MiXCR for clone calling, and kept in-frame beta chains. Identical CDR3 proteins give one entry, which carries the most common genes and DNA. Within this sample are 350,000 to 500,000 distinct CDR3 sequences, with around 20% of them counted one time only. The top ten hold roughly an eighth of the sample.

Sequences were derived from peripheral blood mononuclear cells (PBMCs), sampled when the disease was refractory, from a patient treated with antithyroid drugs. All receptors derive from a female donor with Graves disease.

The V gene is TRBV19, the J gene TRBJ1-4; 8 nucleotides align to TRBD1. The CDR3 sequence is 15 residues long. V was clipped by 6 bases and J by 5 bases; unmatched bases: 8. Germline CDR1 LNHDA, CDR2 SQIVND (reference sequence). CDR3 nucleotide sequence: TGTGCCAGTAGAAACGGACAGGGTGAAAATGAAAAACTGTTTTTT. Translated: CASRNGQGENEKLFF. The complete variable domain, with remaining parts taken from reference TRBV19 and TRBJ1-4, reads DGGITQSPKYLFRKEGQNVTLSCEQNLNHDAMYWYRQDPGQGLRLIYYSQIVNDFQKGDIAEGYSVSREKKESFPLTVTSAQKNPTAFYLCASRNGQGENEKLFFGSGTQLSVL.

The chain recombines TRBV2 with TRBJ2-3; the D gene is possibly TRBD1 (5 bases). The CDR3 has 13 residues. Per germline, CDR1 SNHLY and CDR2 FYNNEI. With 6 bases removed from V and 0 bases from J, the gap between germline ends came to 7 bases. CDR3 sequence: CASSDRSTDTQYF. The CDR3 DNA reads as TGTGCCAGCAGCGACAGAAGCACAGATACGCAGTATTTT.

This clonotype was detected ten times or more. The chain carries TRBV2 and TRBJ1-5; D gene ambiguous. The CDR3 contains 12 residues. Trimming removed 6 bases from V and 4 bases from J, with 7 bases in between. The germline V gene encodes CDR1 SNHLY and CDR2 FYNNEI. CDR3 nucleotide sequence: TGTGCCAGCAGCGCGGGGAATCAGCCCCAGCATTTT. Protein sequence: CASSAGNQPQHF. Looking up the rest from reference TRBV2 and TRBJ1-5 gives the full variable domain: EPEVTQTPSHQVTQMGQEVILRCVPISNHLYFYWYRQILGQKVEFLVSFYNNEISEKSEIFDDQFSVERPDGSNFTLKIRSTKLEDSAMYFCASSAGNQPQHFGDGTRLSIL.

This clonotype was seen more than once but under ten times. This chain links TRBV3-1 with TRBJ2-7, with 8 positions matching TRBD2. V dropped 1 base and J dropped 4; count of bases not matched to a gene: 3. Germline V gene data show CDR1 as LGHDT and CDR2 as YNNKEL (reference sequence). CDR3 length equals 14 residues. The CDR3 DNA is TGTGCCAGCAGCCAAGCCAGCGGGAGTTACGAGCAGTACTTC. Translated: CASSQASGSYEQYF.

A remark on this clonotype: A clone one base away is much larger, so this may be a read error. This rearrangement joins TRBV28 to TRBJ1-5; a weak D match, TRBD1 (5 bases). The CDR3 consists of 15 residues. Germline values: CDR1 MDHEN, CDR2 SYDVKM. CDR3 protein: CACSPGANSNQPQHF. Here the CDR3 DNA reads TGTGCCTGCAGTCCCGGGGCAAATAGCAATCAGCCCCAGCATTTT.

This clonotype was found a few times. The V gene is TRBV28, the J gene TRBJ2-4; D remains ambiguous. Deletions cut 5 bases from V and 3 bases from J, with 17 bases between. This CDR3 spans 16 amino acids. Looked up from germline, CDR1 is MDHEN and CDR2 is SYDVKM. In DNA, the CDR3 is TGTGCCAGCAGTCGACCTGGGGTTTCCGTCAAAAACATTCAGTACTTC. This codes for CASSRPGVSVKNIQYF. The whole variable domain, remainder taken from reference TRBV28 and TRBJ2-4, is DVKVTQSSRYLVKRTGEKVFLECVQDMDHENMFWYRQDPGLGLRLIYFSYDVKMKEKGDIPEGYSVSREKKERFSLILESASTNQTSMYLCASSRPGVSVKNIQYFGAGTRLSVL.

This sequence joins TRBV11-2 and TRBJ2-3; 11 bases are shared with TRBD2. With V trimmed by 5 bases and J by 7 bases, 8 bases remained unmatched. The CDR3 length is 15 residues. Germline CDR1 reads SGHAT; CDR2 reads FQNNGV. DNA of the CDR3: TGTGCCAGCAGCAACCCCACTAGCGGGAGAAATACGCAGTATTTT. Amino acid sequence: CASSNPTSGRNTQYF.

This clonotype showed up many times. This chain connects TRBV6-5 to TRBJ1-1; D is unclear. Per the germline V gene, CDR1 is MNHEY and CDR2 is SVGAGI. This CDR3 spans 12 amino acids. The V and J ends lost 8 bases and 1 base respectively, with 8 bases between them. The CDR3 region is CASRYPNTEAFF. DNA for the CDR3: TGTGCCAGCCGCTACCCGAACACTGAAGCTTTCTTT.

A note on this clonotype: A single base separates this from a much larger clone, so it may be a read error. The V and J genes are TRBV10-3 and TRBJ2-7; D is possibly TRBD2 (6 bases). The CDR3 extends over 15 amino acids. CDR1 ENHRY and CDR2 SYGVKD come from the germline V gene. V shed 5 bases and J shed 7 bases, with 21 bases lying between them. CDR3 in amino acids: CAISSSVDGSREQYF. CDR3 sequence (DNA): TGTGCCATCAGTTCCTCGGTGGACGGGAGTCGAGAGCAGTACTTC.

This clonotype was counted many times. V usage is TRBV12-3 or TRBV12-4 and J usage is TRBJ1-1; D call uncertain. Trimming removed 6 bases from V and 1 base from J, with 15 bases in between. The CDR3 length is 15 residues. The CDR3 bases are TGTGCCAGCAGACCCTGGACCGTCTCGAACACTGAAGCTTTCTTT. It specifies CASRPWTVSNTEAFF.

Concerning this clonotype itself: One base away lies a much larger clone, so this may be a sequencing read error. The chain has TRBV7-9 and TRBJ2-2; D may be TRBD2 (5 bases). CDR3 size: 14 residues. Germline lookup yields CDR1 SEHNR and CDR2 FQNEAQ (reference sequence). The CDR3 loop reads CASSLVARHGELLF. The CDR3 nucleotides read TGTGCCAGCAGCTTGGTAGCGAGGCACGGGGAGCTGCTTTTT.

This clonotype was observed at least ten times. This chain connects TRBV12-3 or TRBV12-4 to TRBJ2-7; 9 bases fit TRBD2. Unmatched junction bases numbered 21, after V lost 2 bases and J lost 4 bases. The CDR3 is 20 amino acids. The CDR3 spells CASSLFRSYRLAGELYEQYF. DNA for the CDR3: TGTGCCAGCAGTTTATTTCGGTCTTACAGATTAGCGGGAGAACTATACGAGCAGTACTTC.

This clonotype showed up just a few times. The genes are TRBV30 and TRBJ1-1, with 7 nucleotides matching TRBD1. CDR1 is GTSNPN, CDR2 SVGIG, per germline (reference sequence). Trimming at V came to 3 bases and at J to 5 bases, leaving 6 bases not matched to a gene. The CDR3 is made up of 13 amino acids. In nucleotides, the CDR3 is TGTGCCTGGAGCGCAGACAGGGATACTGAAGCTTTCTTT. It codes for CAWSADRDTEAFF.

This clonotype was seen at least ten times. This chain links TRBV27 with TRBJ1-6, with TRBD1 identical over 8 bases. Germline assignment: CDR1 MNHEY and CDR2 SMNVEV (reference sequence). CDR3 length: 14 amino acids. Unmatched junction bases numbered 9, after V lost 7 bases and J lost 10 bases. The chain's CDR3 is CASTTGQGSSPLHF. In nucleotides, the CDR3 is TGTGCCAGCACCACCGGACAGGGATCCTCACCCCTCCACTTT.

The table lists this clonotype with many counts. The chain recombines TRBV28 with TRBJ1-5; D possibly corresponds to TRBD1 (6 bases). CDR3 size: 17 residues. V lost 6 bases to trimming and J lost 0 bases, with 18 bases between them. Germline V CDR1 and CDR2: MDHEN, SYDVKM. This chain's CDR3 is CASRTPAGADSNQPQHF. DNA for the CDR3: TGTGCCAGCAGAACCCCGGCAGGGGCGGATAGCAATCAGCCCCAGCATTTT.

The chain recombines TRBV27 with TRBJ2-1, with 12 bases lining up with TRBD2. This CDR3 has 18 amino acids. Germline V gene lookup returns CDR1 MNHEY and CDR2 SMNVEV (reference sequence). V gave up 5 bases and J gave up 0 bases; unmatched junction bases: 8. CDR3 protein: CASSIKATSGSSYNEQFF. The CDR3 nucleotides read TGTGCCAGCAGTATTAAAGCGACTAGCGGGAGCTCCTACAATGAGCAGTTCTTC.

This clonotype has ten or more counts. This chain links TRBV5-1 with TRBJ2-7; 7 bases align to TRBD2. Unmatched junction bases numbered 16, after V lost 0 bases and J lost 4 bases. This CDR3 comprises 18 residues. Germline V gene data show CDR1 as SGHRS and CDR2 as YFSETQ. CDR3 bases: TGCGCCAGCAGCTTGGGCTTTTCTGGCGGGAGTGGTTGGTACGAGCAGTACTTC. This sequence encodes CASSLGFSGGSGWYEQYF.

This sequence joins TRBV10-2 and TRBJ2-7; 9 bases are a match to TRBD1. The germline gives CDR1 WSHSY, CDR2 SAAADI. After removal of 8 bases from V and 2 bases from J, the junction contained 7 bases not matched to a gene. This CDR3 is built from 14 residues. CDR3 DNA sequence: TGCGCCAGCGCTACGGGACAGGGTGCCTACGAGCAGTACTTC. It translates to CASATGQGAYEQYF.

J is TRBJ2-7 and V is TRBV19; TRBD2 might be the D (5 bases). Trimming removed 6 bases at V and 3 bases at J, with 9 bases between. There are 12 residues in the CDR3. CDR1 is LNHDA, CDR2 SQIVND, per germline (reference sequence). The CDR3 DNA reads as TGTGCCAGTAGCCACGGGAACTACGAGCAGTACTTC. Translating it yields CASSHGNYEQYF.

This clonotype was counted at least ten times. The J gene is TRBJ1-2, the V gene TRBV27; no definite D call. Germline V gives CDR1 MNHEY, CDR2 SMNVEV (reference sequence). With 5 bases removed from V and 1 base from J, the gap between germline ends came to 8 bases. There are 13 residues in the CDR3. The DNA of the CDR3 is TGTGCCAGCAGTAGAGGCTTTAACTATGGCTACACCTTC. Its protein product is CASSRGFNYGYTF.

This clonotype was detected ten times or more. The genes are TRBV3-1 and TRBJ2-6; D unresolved. Germline CDR1 reads LGHDT; CDR2 reads YNNKEL (reference sequence). There are 16 residues in the CDR3. Trimming shortened V by 3 bases and J by 0 bases, and 9 bases separated the two germline ends. The CDR3 spells CASSQNLLSGANVLTF. The CDR3 DNA sequence: TGTGCCAGCAGCCAGAATCTTCTCTCTGGGGCCAACGTCCTGACTTTC.

Ten or more counts support this clonotype. The chain employs TRBV3-1 and TRBJ1-1; D gene ambiguous. Between the trimmed V and J ends, which lost 2 bases and 11 bases, there was a span of 15 bases. The CDR3 is 13 amino acids. Germline lookup yields CDR1 LGHDT and CDR2 YNNKEL (reference sequence). This CDR3 reads CASSQWPTLRAFF. Written as DNA, the CDR3 is TGTGCCAGCAGCCAATGGCCCACCCTGAGGGCTTTCTTT. The whole variable domain, filled in from reference TRBV3-1 and TRBJ1-1, reads DTAVSQTPKYLVTQMGNDKSIKCEQNLGHDTMYWYKQDSKKFLKIMFSYNNKELIINETVPNRFSPKSPDKAHLNLHINSLELGDSAVYFCASSQWPTLRAFFGQGTRLTVV.

The J gene is TRBJ2-7, the V gene TRBV5-1, with D perhaps given as TRBD1 or TRBD2 (5 bases each). This CDR3 spans 14 amino acids. Germline V gene sequence: CDR1 SGHRS, CDR2 YFSETQ. V was clipped by 4 bases and J by 0 bases, with 11 bases between them. CDR3 DNA sequence: TGCGCCAGCAGCCGGGACGGACGCTCCTACGAGCAGTACTTC. It encodes CASSRDGRSYEQYF.

The chain joins TRBV12-3 or TRBV12-4 to TRBJ2-1, with TRBD2 matching over 8 bases. With 6 bases clipped from V and 10 bases from J, the junction kept 14 bases outside the gene matches. CDR3 size: 15 residues. For the CDR3, the DNA is TGTGCCAGCAGCCTCGGGGCTAGCGGGTCGGGGGAGCAGTTCTTC. Its translation: CASSLGASGSGEQFF.

This clonotype was counted many times. The chain couples TRBV20-1 to TRBJ2-7; 9 nucleotides agree with TRBD2. J was trimmed by 3 bases and V by 6 bases; bases with no gene match: 12. The CDR3 is 15 amino acids. Germline lookup yields CDR1 DFQATT and CDR2 SNEGSKA (reference sequence). The CDR3 region has the DNA TGCAGTGCCATCTCGACTAGCGGCAAACGCTACGAGCAGTACTTC. Amino acid sequence: CSAISTSGKRYEQYF.

This clonotype occurred many times. The gene calls are TRBV30 and TRBJ2-7; TRBD2 matches at 12 bases. Germline-derived CDR1 and CDR2 are GTSNPN and SVGIG (reference sequence). J was trimmed by 7 bases and V by 2 bases; bases with no gene match: 6. The CDR3 consists of 14 residues. CDR3 region: CAWSIGTSGFEQYF. In DNA, the CDR3 is TGTGCCTGGAGTATAGGGACTAGCGGGTTTGAGCAGTACTTC.

Ten or more counts support this clonotype. The J gene is TRBJ2-5, the V gene TRBV6-2 or TRBV6-3, with unresolved D. Germline values: CDR1 MNHEY, CDR2 SVGEGT. The CDR3 totals 13 residues. Trimming stripped 2 bases from V and 5 bases from J, with 9 bases between. CDR3 sequence (DNA): TGTGCCAGCAGTTACGTCGTTATGGAGACCCAGTACTTC. The encoded protein is CASSYVVMETQYF.

Many counts were recorded for this clonotype. This chain joins TRBV29-1 and TRBJ1-1; possibly TRBD1 for D (5 bases). Germline V lookup: CDR1 SQVTM, CDR2 ANQGSEA. Between the trimmed V and J ends, which lost 0 bases and 1 base, there was a span of 6 bases. The CDR3 runs 13 residues. The CDR3 DNA follows: TGCAGCGTTGAAGACGGGGGGAACACTGAAGCTTTCTTT. This translates into CSVEDGGNTEAFF. Full variable domain (missing parts from reference TRBV29-1 and TRBJ1-1): SAVISQKPSRDICQRGTSLTIQCQVDSQVTMMFWYRQQPGQSLTLIATANQGSEATYESGFVIDKFPISRPNLTFSTLTVSNMSPEDSSIYLCSVEDGGNTEAFFGQGTRLTVV.

This clonotype came up many times. J is TRBJ2-7 and V is TRBV12-3 or TRBV12-4, with a tentative D call TRBD2 (5 bases). CDR3 length: 15 residues. V lost 4 bases, J lost 3 bases, and 16 bases lay in between. CDR3 bases: TGTGCCAGCAGTTCCACGGAGCGGAACCACTACGAGCAGTACTTC. Translated, it gives CASSSTERNHYEQYF.

The V call is TRBV2, the J call TRBJ2-1; 9 bases agree with TRBD2. V dropped 6 bases and J dropped 1; count of bases not matched to a gene: 7. In germline, CDR1 is SNHLY, CDR2 FYNNEI. The CDR3 runs 16 residues. This CDR3 reads CASSPYSGSSYNEQFF. DNA of the CDR3: TGTGCCAGCAGCCCCTATAGCGGGAGTTCCTACAATGAGCAGTTCTTC.

This clonotype was seen at least ten times. This rearrangement joins TRBV5-6 to TRBJ1-1; tentative D call: TRBD1 (5 bases). The germline CDR1 and CDR2 sequences are SGHDT and YYEEEE. The CDR3 spans 15 residues. V was shortened by 0 bases and J by 4 bases, with 13 bases between the two germline ends. This CDR3 is CASSLGAGRTTEAFF. CDR3 bases: TGTGCCAGCAGCTTGGGGGCAGGGCGAACCACTGAAGCTTTCTTT.

Of note for this clonotype: A single base separates this from a much larger clone, so it may be a read error. Lacking the conserved final phenylalanine or tryptophan, this CDR3 likely reflects a read error. V and J are TRBV2 and TRBJ2-4; 9 bases fit TRBD1. Germline trimming cut 6 bases from V and 5 bases from J; bases unmatched to any gene: 2. The length of the CDR3 is 13 residues. CDR1 and CDR2 from the germline V gene are SNHLY and FYNNEI. The CDR3: CASRYRGQNIQYL. CDR3 coding DNA: TGTGCCAGCAGGTACAGGGGGCAAAACATTCAGTACCTC.